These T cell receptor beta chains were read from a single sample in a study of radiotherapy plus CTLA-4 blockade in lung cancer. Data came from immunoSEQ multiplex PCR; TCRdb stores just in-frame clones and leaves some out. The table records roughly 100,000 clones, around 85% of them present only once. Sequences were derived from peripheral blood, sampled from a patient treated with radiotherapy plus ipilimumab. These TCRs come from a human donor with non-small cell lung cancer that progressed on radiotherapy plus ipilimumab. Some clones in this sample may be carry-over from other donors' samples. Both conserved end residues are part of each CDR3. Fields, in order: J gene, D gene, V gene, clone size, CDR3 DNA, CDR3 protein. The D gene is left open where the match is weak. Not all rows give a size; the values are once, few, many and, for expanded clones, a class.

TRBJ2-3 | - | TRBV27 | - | TGTGCCAGCAGTTTGTATAATTCAGATACGCAGTATTTT | CASSLYNSDTQYF
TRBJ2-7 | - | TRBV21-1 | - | TGTGCCAGCAGCAAAGGGGGAAGCCAGGGGTCCTACGAGCAGTACTTC | CASSKGGSQGSYEQYF
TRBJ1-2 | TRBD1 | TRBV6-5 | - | TGTGCCAGCAGTTCAACAGGGGGCGCATCGGCATACACCTTC | CASSSTGGASAYTF
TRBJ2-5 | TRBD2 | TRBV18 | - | TGTGCCAGCTCACCACCGGGCTCAGCGGGGGGGCCCCAGTACTTC | CASSPPGSAGGPQYF
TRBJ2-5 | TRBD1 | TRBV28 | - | TGTGCCAGCAGTCCCCGACAGGGAGAGACCCAGTACTTC | CASSPRQGETQYF
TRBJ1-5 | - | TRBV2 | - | TGTGCCAGCACTGGAGACCCATCCTTTGGGGGCAATCAGCCCCAGCATTTT | CASTGDPSFGGNQPQHF
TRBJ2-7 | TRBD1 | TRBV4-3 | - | TGCGCCAGCAGCCAAGTTCCGGACAGGGGCTACGAGCAGTACTTC | CASSQVPDRGYEQYF
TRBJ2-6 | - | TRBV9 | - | TGTGCCAGCATGGGTGGAGTTTTCTCTGGGGCCAACGTCCTGACTTTC | CASMGGVFSGANVLTF
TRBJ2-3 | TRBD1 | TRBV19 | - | TGTGCCAGTAGTAACTACAGGGGATCGGATACGCAGTATTTT | CASSNYRGSDTQYF
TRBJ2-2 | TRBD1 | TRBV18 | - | TGTGCCAGCTTCCGGACAGGGTTCTCGAATGTTCCCGGGGAGCTGTTTTTT | CASFRTGFSNVPGELFF
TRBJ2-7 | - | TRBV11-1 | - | TGTGCCAGCAGCTTAGGCAGGGGCGAATCCTACGAGCAGTACTTC | CASSLGRGESYEQYF
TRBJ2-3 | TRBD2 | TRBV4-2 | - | TGTGCCAGCAGCCAAGAACTAGCGGGCGCCCCGGATACGCAGTATTTT | CASSQELAGAPDTQYF
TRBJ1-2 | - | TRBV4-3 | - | TGCGCCAGCAGCCAAGAGAAGTTCCAGGCTCACTTAGCTAACTATGGCTACACCTTC | CASSQEKFQAHLANYGYTF
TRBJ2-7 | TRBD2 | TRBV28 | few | TGTGCCAGCAGTTTACTAGCGGGGACGGCCGAGCAGTACTTC | CASSLLAGTAEQYF
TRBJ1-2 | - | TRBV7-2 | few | TGTGCCAGCAGCGCCTTTGGGATCTATGGCTACACCTTC | CASSAFGIYGYTF
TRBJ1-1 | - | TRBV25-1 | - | TGTGCCAGCAGTGAATCTTTAAGGGGAGTAGATACTGAAGCTTTCTTT | CASSESLRGVDTEAFF
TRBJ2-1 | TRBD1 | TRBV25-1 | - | TGTGCCAGCAGTGATCCGGGACAGGGGAGGTACAATGAGCAGTTCTTC | CASSDPGQGRYNEQFF
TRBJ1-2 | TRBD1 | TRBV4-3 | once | TGCGCCAGCAGCCAAGATTCAAGACAGGGAAGATATGGCTACACCTTC | CASSQDSRQGRYGYTF
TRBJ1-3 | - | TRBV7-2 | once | TGTGCCAGCAGCTTAGGTCGTCTCAACACCATATATTTT | CASSLGRLNTIYF
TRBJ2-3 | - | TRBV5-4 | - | TGTGCCAGCGCCCAGGGAGCACAAAAAGGGACAGATACGCAGTATTTT | CASAQGAQKGTDTQYF
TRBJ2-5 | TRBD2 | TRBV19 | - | TGTGCCAGTAAAAAAGCGGGAGAGCTACCCATAGAGACCCAGTACTTC | CASKKAGELPIETQYF
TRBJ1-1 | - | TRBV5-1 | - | TGCGCCAGCAGCTCGGCCGTCTTAAGGGGGGCGATGAACACTGAAGCTTTCTTT | CASSSAVLRGAMNTEAFF
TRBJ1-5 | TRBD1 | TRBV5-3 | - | TGTGCCAGAATTGAGTGGACAGGGTGGGATCAGCCCCAGCATTTT | CARIEWTGWDQPQHF
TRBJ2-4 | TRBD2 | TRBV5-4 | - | TGTGCCAGCAGCTTGTCCTATCGCGGGAGGAACATTCAGTACTTC | CASSLSYRGRNIQYF
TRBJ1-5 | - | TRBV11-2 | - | TGTGCCAGCAGCTTTGGGGGGAATCAGCCCCAGCATTTT | CASSFGGNQPQHF
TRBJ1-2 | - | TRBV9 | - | TGTGCCAGCAGCCTCCAAGGGGGGTACTATGGCTACACCTTC | CASSLQGGYYGYTF
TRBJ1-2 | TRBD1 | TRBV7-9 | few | TGTGCCAGCAGCTCCACATGGACAGGGAATTCGAGGTACACCTTC | CASSSTWTGNSRYTF
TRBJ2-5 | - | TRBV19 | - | TGTGCCAGTAGTGTAATGGCAGCAGAGACCCAGTACTTC | CASSVMAAETQYF
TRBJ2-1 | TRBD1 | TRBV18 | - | TGTGCCAGCTCTCCCGGGACAGGGAGATACAATGAGCAGTTCTTC | CASSPGTGRYNEQFF
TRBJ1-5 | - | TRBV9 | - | TGTGCCAGCAGCGTAGGGGAAAACCAGCCCCAGCATTTT | CASSVGENQPQHF
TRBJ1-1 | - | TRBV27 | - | TGTGCCAGCAGTTTAAATGGGGGAACTGAAGCTTTCTTT | CASSLNGGTEAFF
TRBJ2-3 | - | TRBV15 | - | TGTGCCACCAGCATCCGGACGGGCACAGATACGCAGTATTTT | CATSIRTGTDTQYF
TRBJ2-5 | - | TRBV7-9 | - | TGTGCCAGCAGCTTATTTATGGAGACCCAGTACTTC | CASSLFMETQYF
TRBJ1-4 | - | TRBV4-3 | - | TGCGCCAGCAGCCAATTGTCTGGGATCTATGATGAAAAACTGTTTTTT | CASSQLSGIYDEKLFF
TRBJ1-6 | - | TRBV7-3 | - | TGTGCCAGCAGCTCCGGAATCAGGAATTCACCCCTCCACTTT | CASSSGIRNSPLHF
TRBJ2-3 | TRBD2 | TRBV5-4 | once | TGTGCCAGCAGCCTGGGACTAGCTGGAGGCGATACGCAGTATTTT | CASSLGLAGGDTQYF
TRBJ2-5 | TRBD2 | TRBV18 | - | TGTGCCAGCCAAATCCGGCTAGCGGGGGGGCAAGAGACCCAGTACTTC | CASQIRLAGGQETQYF
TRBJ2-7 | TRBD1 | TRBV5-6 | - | TGTGCCAGCAGCTTAGGGGGCTTGTCCTACGAGCAGTACTTC | CASSLGGLSYEQYF